This record looks at one TCR beta chain sequence and its context. CDR1 is SGHAT, CDR2 FQNNGV, per germline. The V and J ends lost 1 base and 4 bases respectively, with 10 bases between them. This CDR3 has 14 residues. The sample is drawn from a study of blood T cell repertoires in COVID-19. Clones were read by immunoSEQ multiplex PCR, and TCRdb kept only the in-frame ones, dropping some. The table has some 300,000 clones, about 91% seen once. V and J are TRBV11-2 and TRBJ1-1; D perhaps matches TRBD1 (5 bases). The specimen sequenced was peripheral blood. This receptor was identified in a woman in her twenties or thirties who had recovered from COVID-19. The CDR3 protein is CASSLGGGGTEAFF. DNA for the CDR3: TGTGCCAGCAGCTTAGGCGGGGGAGGCACTGAAGCTTTCTTT.